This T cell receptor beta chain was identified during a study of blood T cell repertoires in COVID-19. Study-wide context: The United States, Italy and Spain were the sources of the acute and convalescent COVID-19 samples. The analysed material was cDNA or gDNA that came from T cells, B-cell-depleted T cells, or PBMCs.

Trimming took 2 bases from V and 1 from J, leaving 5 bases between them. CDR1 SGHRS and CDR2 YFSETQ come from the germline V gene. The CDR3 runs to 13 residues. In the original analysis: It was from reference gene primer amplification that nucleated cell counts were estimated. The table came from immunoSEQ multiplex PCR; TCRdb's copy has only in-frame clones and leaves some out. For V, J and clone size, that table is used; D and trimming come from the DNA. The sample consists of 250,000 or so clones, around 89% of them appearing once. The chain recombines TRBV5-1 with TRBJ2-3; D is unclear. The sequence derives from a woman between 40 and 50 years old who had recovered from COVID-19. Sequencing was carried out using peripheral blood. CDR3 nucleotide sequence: TGCGCCAGCAGCTTTTATGGCACAGATACGCAGTATTTT. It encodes CASSFYGTDTQYF.